These T cell receptor beta chains were read from a single sample in a study of T cell repertoires in cytomegalovirus infection. MiXCR was run by TCRdb on the reads, yielding one entry per CDR3 protein. The sample lists 480,000 or so distinct CDR3 sequences, about 11% occurring once. Source material: PBMCs. The source of these receptors is a human donor in good health (CMV status not recorded). Some clones in this sample may be carry-over from other donors' samples. CDR3s include the opening cysteine and the closing phenylalanine or tryptophan. The order of the fields is clone size, V gene, J gene, D gene, CDR3 DNA, CDR3 protein. D genes are given only for firm matches. Only part of the rows carry a size: once, few, many, or a class if the clone is expanded.

many,TRBV12-3/TRBV12-4,TRBJ1-1,.,TGTGCCAGCACCCTCCTGGGGACGGACACTGAAGCTTTCTTT,CASTLLGTDTEAFF
.,TRBV29-1,TRBJ2-2,TRBD2,TGCAGCGCCGAAGTTGTGGGACTAGCGGCTAGGACCGGGGAGCTGTTTTTT,CSAEVVGLAARTGELFF
many,TRBV15,TRBJ2-3,.,TGTGCCACCAGCAGAGGGGCCAGGGGCTCGACAGATACGCAGTATTTT,CATSRGARGSTDTQYF
many,TRBV11-3,TRBJ1-3,.,TGTGCCAGCAGCTTAGGAGGAACCAGCTCTGGAAACACCATATATTTT,CASSLGGTSSGNTIYF
many,TRBV7-9,TRBJ2-3,.,TGTGCCAGCTTGCCTTCAGGCTTTGTTTTGGATACGCAGTATTTT,CASLPSGFVLDTQYF
many,TRBV12-3/TRBV12-4,TRBJ2-3,.,TGTGCCAGCTCCCGGACTACGGATACGCAGTATTTT,CASSRTTDTQYF
many,TRBV7-6,TRBJ2-3,.,TGTGCCAGCAGACCCGCCGGGACCCTCACAGATACGCAGTATTTT,CASRPAGTLTDTQYF
.,TRBV9,TRBJ1-5,.,TGTGCCAGCAGCGTAGGTCGGGACGGGCAGCCCCAGCATTTT,CASSVGRDGQPQHF
few,TRBV12-3/TRBV12-4,TRBJ2-5,TRBD1,TGTGCCAGCAGTTCACCCTACAAGGACAGGGAGACCCAGTACTTC,CASSSPYKDRETQYF
few,TRBV5-1,TRBJ1-1,.,TGCGCCAGCAGCTCACCTGAGGGATTCGCTGAAGCTTTCTTT,CASSSPEGFAEAFF
many,TRBV25-1,TRBJ1-5,.,TGTGCCAGCAGTGAGGGTAATAGCAATCAGCCCCAGCATTTT,CASSEGNSNQPQHF
few,TRBV9,TRBJ2-5,TRBD1,TGTGCCAGCAGCGTGGAGGGACAGGGGCAAGAGACCCAGTACTTC,CASSVEGQGQETQYF
.,TRBV18,TRBJ2-7,.,TGTGCCAGCTCACCACCACAGGCGTCATCCTACGAGCAGTACTTC,CASSPPQASSYEQYF
few,TRBV4-2,TRBJ1-2,TRBD1,TGTGCCAGCAGCCAAACAGACAGGGGCCATGGCTACACCTTC,CASSQTDRGHGYTF
many,TRBV5-6,TRBJ1-2,.,TGTGCCAGCAGCTTAGGAGTGGGTTTTCGCGACTATGGCTACACCTTC,CASSLGVGFRDYGYTF
.,TRBV10-3,TRBJ1-4,.,TGTGCCATCAGTGCATCGGGGGGGGCGACGGAAAAACTGTTTTTT,CAISASGGATEKLFF